This T cell receptor (beta chain) originates from a study of cytomegalovirus exposure and HLA in healthy donors. General study findings and limits: Earlier analysis looked at TCR beta V segments, and most were productive about 90% or about 30% of the time. Apart from CMV serostatus, no immune exposure information was available.

The study ran its PCR with 60 Vbeta and 13 Jbeta primers. Data came from immunoSEQ multiplex PCR; TCRdb stores just in-frame clones and leaves some out. The table includes approximately 140,000 clones, around 82% detected once. Worth noting for this clone: Its specificity is unknown.

After removal of 8 bases from V and 3 bases from J, the junction contained 4 bases not matched to a gene. CDR3 size: 13 residues. CDR1 is SNHLY and CDR2 is FYNNEI in the germline V gene. Source material: PBMCs. The rearrangement joins TRBV2 to TRBJ2-5; 9 positions match TRBD1. This receptor was taken from a man aged 35 to 55 in good health and CMV-seropositive. CDR3 region: CASRWDREETQYF. The CDR3 DNA is TGTGCCAGCCGATGGGACAGGGAAGAGACCCAGTACTTC.